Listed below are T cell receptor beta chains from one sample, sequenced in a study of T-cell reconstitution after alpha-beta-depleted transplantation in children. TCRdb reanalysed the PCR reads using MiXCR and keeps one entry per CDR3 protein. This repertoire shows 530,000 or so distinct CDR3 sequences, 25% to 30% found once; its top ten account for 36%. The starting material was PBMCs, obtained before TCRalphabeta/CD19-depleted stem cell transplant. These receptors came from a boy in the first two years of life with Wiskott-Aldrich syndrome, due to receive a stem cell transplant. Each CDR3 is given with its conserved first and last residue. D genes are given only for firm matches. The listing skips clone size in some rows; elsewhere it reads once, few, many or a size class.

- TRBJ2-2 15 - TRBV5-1 CASSFIRGNTGELFF TGCGCCAGCAGCTTTATACGGGGTAACACCGGGGAGCTGTTTTTT
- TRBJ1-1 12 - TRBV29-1 CSVEAANTEAFF TGCAGCGTTGAGGCAGCGAACACTGAAGCTTTCTTT
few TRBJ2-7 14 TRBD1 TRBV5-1 CASSLKQGPYEQYF TGCGCCAGCAGCTTGAAACAGGGGCCCTACGAGCAGTACTTC
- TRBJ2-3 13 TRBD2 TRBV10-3 CASGLVPTDTQYF TGTGCCTCGGGACTAGTGCCCACAGATACGCAGTATTTT
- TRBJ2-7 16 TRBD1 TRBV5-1 CASSHTGTGLSYEQYF TGCGCCAGCAGCCATACCGGGACAGGGCTCTCCTACGAGCAGTACTTC
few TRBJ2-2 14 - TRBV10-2 CASRWEINTGELFF TGCGCCAGCAGGTGGGAGATTAACACCGGGGAGCTGTTTTTT
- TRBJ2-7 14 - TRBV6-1 CASSVQERTYEQYF TGTGCCAGCAGTGTACAGGAGAGGACCTACGAGCAGTACTTC
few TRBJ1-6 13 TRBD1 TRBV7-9 CASMGQGGSPLHF TGTGCCAGCATGGGACAGGGAGGATCACCCCTCCACTTT
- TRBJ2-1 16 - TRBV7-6 CASSLGILATYNEQFF TGTGCCAGCAGCTTAGGAATCCTAGCTACCTACAATGAGCAGTTCTTC
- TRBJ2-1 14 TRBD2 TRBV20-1 CSAAGTSGRNEQFF TGCAGTGCTGCCGGGACTAGCGGGAGGAATGAGCAGTTCTTC
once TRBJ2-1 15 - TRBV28 CASSLWAGGVNEQFF TGTGCCAGCAGTTTATGGGCAGGAGGGGTCAATGAGCAGTTCTTC
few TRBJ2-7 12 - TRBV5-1 CASKGGNYEQYF TGCGCCAGCAAGGGGGGAAACTACGAGCAGTACTTC
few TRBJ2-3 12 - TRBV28 CASMVATDTQYF TGTGCCAGCATGGTCGCCACAGATACGCAGTATTTT
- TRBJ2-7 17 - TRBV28 CAEQFMLERLATYEQYF TGTGCTGAGCAGTTTATGCTCGAGAGGCTAGCTACCTACGAGCAGTACTTC
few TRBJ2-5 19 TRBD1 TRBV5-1 CASSLVPNRDRGRQETQYF TGCGCCAGCAGCTTGGTTCCAAACCGGGACAGGGGGCGTCAAGAGACCCAGTACTTC
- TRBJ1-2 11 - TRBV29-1 CSVLGVLGYTF TGCAGCGTCCTAGGGGTGTTGGGCTACACCTTC
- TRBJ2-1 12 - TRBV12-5 CASGFGYNEQFF TGTGCTAGTGGTTTTGGATACAATGAGCAGTTCTTC
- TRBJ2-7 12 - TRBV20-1 CSARVEGYEQYF TGCAGTGCTAGAGTCGAGGGGTACGAGCAGTACTTC
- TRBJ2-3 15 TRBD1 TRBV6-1 CASREIRQGKDTQYF TGTGCCAGCAGGGAAATTAGACAGGGGAAAGATACGCAGTATTTT
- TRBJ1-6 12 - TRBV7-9 CASSGFNSPLHF TGTGCCAGCAGCGGATTTAATTCACCCCTCCACTTT
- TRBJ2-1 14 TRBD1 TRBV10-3 CAISRTEGAGEQFF TGTGCCATCAGCCGAACCGAGGGGGCCGGTGAGCAGTTCTTC
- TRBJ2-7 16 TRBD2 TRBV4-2 CASSQVPSGVSYEQYF TGTGCCAGCAGCCAAGTCCCTAGCGGGGTCTCCTACGAGCAGTACTTC
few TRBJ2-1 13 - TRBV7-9 CASSFRTDNEQFF TGTGCCAGCAGCTTCAGGACCGACAATGAGCAGTTCTTC
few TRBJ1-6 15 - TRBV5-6 CASSWRQANNSPLHF TGTGCCAGCAGCTGGAGACAGGCGAATAATTCACCCCTCCACTTT
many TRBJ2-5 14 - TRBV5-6 CASSPGLIAETQYF TGTGCCAGCAGCCCGGGACTTATAGCAGAGACCCAGTACTTC
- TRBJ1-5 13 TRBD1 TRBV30 CAWSDREDQPQHF TGTGCCTGGAGCGACAGGGAGGATCAGCCCCAGCATTTT
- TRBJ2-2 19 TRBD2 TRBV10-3 CAISEYITSGTANTGELFF TGTGCCATCAGTGAGTACATCACTAGCGGAACCGCGAACACCGGGGAGCTGTTTTTT
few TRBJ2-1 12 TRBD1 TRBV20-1 CSAVDRAGEQFF TGCAGTGCCGTAGACAGGGCGGGTGAGCAGTTCTTC
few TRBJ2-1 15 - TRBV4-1 CASSQDFAEWDEQFF TGCGCCAGCAGCCAAGACTTTGCGGAGTGGGATGAGCAGTTCTTC
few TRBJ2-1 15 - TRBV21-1 CASSKGPTDRNEQFF TGTGCCAGCAGCAAAGGCCCCACGGACCGCAATGAGCAGTTCTTC
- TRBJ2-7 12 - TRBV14 CASSQDPNEQYF TGTGCCAGCAGCCAAGATCCCAACGAGCAGTACTTC
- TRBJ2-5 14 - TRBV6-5 CASSYSIPGETQYF TGTGCCAGCAGTTACTCGATCCCCGGGGAGACCCAGTACTTC
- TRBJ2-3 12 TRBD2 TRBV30 CAWTSGTYTQYF TGTGCCTGGACTAGCGGAACCTATACGCAGTATTTT
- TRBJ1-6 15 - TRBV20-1 CSARWQGNLDSPLHF TGCAGTGCTAGATGGCAGGGGAATTTAGATTCACCCCTCCACTTT
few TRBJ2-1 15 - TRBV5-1 CASRNTGDSYNEQFF TGCGCCAGCAGAAATACAGGCGACTCCTACAATGAGCAGTTCTTC
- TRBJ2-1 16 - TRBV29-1 CSVPRGSRPWYNEQFF TGCAGCGTTCCTAGGGGCTCCCGTCCCTGGTACAATGAGCAGTTCTTC
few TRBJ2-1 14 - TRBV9 CASSVGLAINEQFF TGTGCCAGCAGCGTAGGTCTAGCGATAAATGAGCAGTTCTTC
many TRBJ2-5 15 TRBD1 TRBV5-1 CASSWGTGGEETQYF TGCGCCAGCAGCTGGGGAACAGGGGGCGAAGAGACCCAGTACTTC
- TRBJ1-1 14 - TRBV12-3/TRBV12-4 CASKIAATVIEAFF TGTGCCAGCAAGATTGCCGCGACAGTAATAGAAGCTTTCTTT
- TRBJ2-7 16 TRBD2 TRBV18 CASSSSPAGGTYEQYF TGTGCCAGCTCATCATCCCCGGCGGGAGGGACCTACGAGCAGTACTTC
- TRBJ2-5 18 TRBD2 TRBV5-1 CASSLELGLAGSQETQYF TGCGCCAGCAGCTTGGAGCTGGGGCTAGCGGGATCTCAAGAGACCCAGTACTTC
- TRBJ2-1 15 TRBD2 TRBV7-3 CASSLEGREGVEQFF TGTGCCAGCAGCTTAGAGGGGCGGGAGGGGGTTGAGCAGTTCTTC
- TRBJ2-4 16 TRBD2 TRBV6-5 CASSYSREGAKNIQYF TGTGCCAGCAGTTACTCGCGGGAGGGAGCCAAAAACATTCAGTACTTC
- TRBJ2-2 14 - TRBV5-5 CASSPPRGTGELFF TGTGCCAGCAGCCCCCCCCGGGGCACCGGGGAGCTGTTTTTT
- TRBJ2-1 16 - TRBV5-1 CASSFRVFTAYNEQFF TGCGCCAGCAGCTTCAGGGTTTTTACCGCATACAATGAGCAGTTCTTC
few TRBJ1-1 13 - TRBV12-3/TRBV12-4 CASSKEVNTEAFF TGTGCCAGCAGTAAGGAAGTAAACACTGAAGCTTTCTTT
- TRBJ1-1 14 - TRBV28 CASSLWGGDTEAFF TGTGCCAGCAGTTTATGGGGAGGGGACACTGAAGCTTTCTTT
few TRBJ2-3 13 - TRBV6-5 CASSYAGTDTQYF TGTGCCAGCAGTTACGCCGGGACAGATACGCAGTATTTT
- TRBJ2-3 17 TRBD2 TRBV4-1 CASSQEAGVKHTDTQYF TGCGCCAGCAGCCAAGAAGCGGGAGTCAAACACACAGATACGCAGTATTTT
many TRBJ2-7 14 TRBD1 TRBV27 CASSLQGANYEQYF TGTGCCAGCAGCCTACAGGGGGCCAACTACGAGCAGTACTTC
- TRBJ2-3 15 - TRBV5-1 CASSSPRQAQATQYF TGCGCCAGCAGCTCCCCCCGGCAGGCGCAGGCTACGCAGTATTTT
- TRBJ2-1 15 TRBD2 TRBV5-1 CASSLGGTSGNEQFF TGCGCCAGCAGCTTGGGCGGGACTAGCGGCAATGAGCAGTTCTTC